Shown below are 6 T cell receptor beta chains from a single sample sequenced in a study of blood T cells in healthy people across ages. Primers used in a second PCR of about 7 to 12 cycles were a sample-barcoded 5' primer and a J-beta primer mix. One entry per CDR3 protein results from TCRdb running MiXCR on the 5' RACE reads. The table lists roughly 1,500,000 distinct CDR3 sequences, around 42% of them singletons. Sequenced sample: blood. These receptors were obtained from a woman aged 18-35 years in good health.

The V and J genes are TRBV7-6 and TRBJ2-7; 9 nucleotides align to TRBD1. Germline lookup yields CDR1 SGHVS and CDR2 FNYEAQ. Trimming at V came to 5 bases and at J to 5 bases, leaving 7 bases not matched to a gene. CDR3 length: 14 amino acids. This chain's CDR3 is CASSRGDRDHEQYF. The CDR3 nucleotides read TGTGCCAGCAGCCGAGGGGACAGGGATCACGAGCAGTACTTC.

The chain combines TRBV2 with TRBJ2-1, with 12 bases identical to TRBD2. This CDR3 spans 17 amino acids. The germline V gene encodes CDR1 SNHLY and CDR2 FYNNEI. With 8 bases clipped from V and 5 bases from J, the junction kept 13 bases outside the gene matches. The CDR3 protein is CASQWGLAGGLDNEQFF. In DNA form, the CDR3 reads TGTGCCAGCCAGTGGGGCCTAGCGGGGGGGCTGGACAATGAGCAGTTCTTC.

This chain joins TRBV2 and TRBJ1-5; D not certain. The CDR3 contains 14 residues. Trimming stripped 3 bases from V and 0 bases from J, with 6 bases between. Germline V CDR1 and CDR2: SNHLY, FYNNEI. The CDR3 DNA is TGTGCCAGCAGTGATAGGGTTAGCAATCAGCCCCAGCATTTT. The encoded protein is CASSDRVSNQPQHF.

This clonotype was observed a handful of times. This sequence joins TRBV15 and TRBJ2-1, with 10 bases fitting TRBD2. Losses at the gene ends were 9 bases for V and 8 bases for J; bases not matched to a gene: 10. The germline V gene has CDR1 LNHNV and CDR2 YYDKDF (reference sequence). The CDR3 runs 14 residues. The CDR3 sequence: CATTLAGPGHEQFF. The CDR3 DNA reads as TGTGCCACTACACTAGCGGGGCCCGGGCATGAGCAGTTCTTC.

This clonotype was detected many times. CDR3 sequence (DNA): TGTGCCAGCAGCCTCCAGGGGGCGAATGAAAAACTGTTTTTT. Translated, it gives CASSLQGANEKLFF. The chain is built from TRBV28 and TRBJ1-4; 8 bases are shared with TRBD1. The CDR3 is 14 amino acids. Germline lookup yields CDR1 MDHEN and CDR2 SYDVKM. V was clipped by 6 bases and J by 5 bases; unmatched bases: 5.

The rearrangement links TRBV21-1 to TRBJ2-4; no DNA check was done on the table's D call, TRBD1. TRBV21-1 is a listed pseudogene. CDR3 size: 17 residues. CDR3 DNA sequence: TGTGCCAGCAGCAAAGGGTACCTCGGGACAGCTAAAAACATTCAGTACTTC. It specifies CASSKGYLGTAKNIQYF.